This T cell receptor (beta chain) was obtained from a study of CD8 T cells in ankylosing spondylitis. It was by quantitative 5'-RACE with molecular barcodes that TCR beta libraries were made. TCRdb reprocessed the 5' RACE reads with MiXCR, giving one entry per CDR3 protein. The table shows about 220,000 distinct CDR3 sequences, with about 7% occurring only once. Whole-study findings and limits: In peripheral blood, disease-linked CD8+ clones occurred at relatively low frequencies. In synovial fluid and blood from reactive arthritis, some motif variants were previously reported. Within matched ankylosing spondylitis synovial fluid, disease-linked clones were reportedly significantly enriched. Characteristic, it appeared, of ankylosing spondylitis blood was a TCR beta motif of roughly 8 highly homologous variants.

This clonotype was seen at least ten times. The antigen remains undetermined. V was trimmed by 2 bases and J by 7 bases, leaving 11 bases between them. CDR1 MNHEY and CDR2 SMNVEV come from the germline V gene (reference sequence). This CDR3 comprises 13 residues. The chain has TRBV27 and TRBJ1-2; no clear D. Sequences were obtained from blood, either unsorted or a sorted T cell fraction (not recorded which). The sequence derives from a male donor with ankylosing spondylitis. The CDR3 is CASSLRGIGGYTF. The CDR3 nucleotides read TGTGCCAGCAGTTTACGGGGTATAGGTGGCTACACCTTC.